The rows below give T cell receptor beta chains drawn from one sample of a study of T cell responses to AZD1222 COVID-19 vaccine. The data were produced by immunoSEQ multiplex PCR, yet TCRdb's version contains in-frame clones alone and is incomplete. Here the sample spans 85,000 to 100,000 clones, approximately 91% being singletons. The source material was peripheral blood, sampled on day 0 of AZD1222 vaccination. The receptors were sampled from an adult in good health. The CDR3 runs from the conserved cysteine through the conserved F or W.

>TRBV5-1|TRBJ2-1
CASSLGQGAYNEQFF
>TRBV18|TRBJ1-1
CASSPSPGGTHTEAFF
>TRBV14|TRBJ1-1
CASSHPTGAEAFF
>TRBV29-1|TRBJ2-5
CSVTGTGFTQYF
>TRBV4-2|TRBJ2-1
CASSQGGLTGNEQFF
>TRBV12-3/TRBV12-4|TRBJ2-1
CASRGTQGGEQFF
>TRBV5-5|TRBJ2-2
CASSWGQTGELFF
>TRBV6-2/TRBV6-3|TRBJ1-1
CASSRQGGSEAFF
>TRBV19|TRBJ1-1
CASSIDRGAYEAFF
>TRBV5-1|TRBJ2-3
CATAPGQRTDTQYF
>TRBV30|TRBJ1-6
CAWSDYGTGQTPLHF
>TRBV28|TRBJ1-5
CASSLNQPQHF
>TRBV5-1|TRBJ2-3
CASSLVQGGVGKDTQYF
>TRBV28|TRBJ2-7
CASSLYSAGGTYEQYF
>TRBV2|TRBJ2-1
CASSGQGNEQFF
>TRBV28|TRBJ2-7
CASSLYGTTPYEQYF
>TRBV4-1|TRBJ2-2
CASSQGGGGELFF
>TRBV4-1|TRBJ1-5
CASSQVLQGQGGQPQHF
>TRBV5-1|TRBJ1-1
CASSWDTSNTEAFF
>TRBV19|TRBJ1-1
CATWGVRNTEAFF
>TRBV3-1/TRBV3-2|TRBJ1-1
CASSQGLEAFF
>TRBV7-2|TRBJ1-1
CASSLGAANTEAFF
>TRBV2|TRBJ1-6
CASREDSRGSPLHF
>TRBV4-3|TRBJ1-2
CASSQNRVGNYGYTF
>TRBV5-1|TRBJ2-3
CASSSSAFSTDTQYF
>TRBV6-5|TRBJ2-7
CASSRAYSYEQYF
>TRBV28|TRBJ1-1
CASTRTGGLGTEAFF
>TRBV9|TRBJ1-2
CASSVDPGVNYGYTF
>TRBV4-3|TRBJ1-1
CASSQEISMGVGTEAFF
>TRBV5-1|TRBJ1-3
CASSPTGGGNTIYF
>TRBV18|TRBJ2-1
CASSPYRVGDNEQFF
>TRBV7-2|TRBJ2-3
CASSWGLSTDTQYF
>TRBV4-3|TRBJ1-4
CASSQDSGMAEKLFF
>TRBV14|TRBJ1-1
CASSLWTGNTEAFF
>TRBV9|TRBJ2-1
CASSSLAGGYNEQFF
>TRBV7-2|TRBJ2-5
CASSSQETQYF
>TRBV6-5|TRBJ2-1
CASSYSTGGFHNEQFF
>TRBV9|TRBJ1-3
CASSVAERFPGNTIYF
>TRBV5-1|TRBJ1-5
CASSFGVSNQPQHF
>TRBV12-3/TRBV12-4|TRBJ2-7
CASGRQTYEQYF
>TRBV4-3|TRBJ1-2
CASSQDRGRGYTF
>TRBV10-3|TRBJ1-2
CAISFRDSNYGYTF
>TRBV7-2|TRBJ2-2
CASSLGVWGMTNTGELFF
>TRBV12-5|TRBJ2-1
CASGTGGNEQFF
>TRBV4-2|TRBJ2-7
CASSQDRWREQYF